Detailed here is one T cell receptor beta chain. As yet, its antigen is unknown. The data are from a study of shared clonotypes between healthy human individuals. The assay was carried out at the deep level. Produced via immunoSEQ multiplex PCR; TCRdb's table is partial and in-frame only. The table includes around 600,000 clones, nearly 98% detected once. Germline assignment: CDR1 MNHEY and CDR2 SMNVEV (reference sequence). V gave up 4 bases and J gave up 3 bases; unmatched junction bases: 5. This CDR3 spans 14 amino acids. Study-wide findings and caveats: Sequencing depth was expected to influence donor clonotype sharing. Donors were few, which limited the genetic and exposure-history diversity represented. Compared with memory subsets, naive subsets generally had larger estimated richness.

Only CD45RO-negative cells positively selected for CCR7 counted as naive CD8 cells, so terminally differentiated effector memory CD45RA+ cells were excluded. The sequenced material came from naive CD8+ T cells sorted from blood. V gene TRBV27 combines with J gene TRBJ2-7, with 8 bases fitting TRBD1. This clonotype was sampled from a man younger than 45 in good health. CDR3 coding DNA: TGTGCCAGCAGTTCCCCACAGGGGGGCTACGAGCAGTACTTC. Its translation: CASSSPQGGYEQYF.